This TCR beta chain derives from a study of OX40 agonist ivuxolimab in advanced cancers. Study-wide background: Head and neck, renal cell, melanoma or hepatocellular carcinoma were the cancers that dose-escalation patients had.

TCRdb keeps only in-frame clones here, not all; method: immunoSEQ multiplex PCR. The sample includes about 63,000 clones, around 82% of them seen just once. Exclusion of a patient followed from autoimmune disease history or systemic immunosuppression. Blood was sampled at baseline, cycle 4 day 1, and cycle 7 day 1. The sample holds a few counts of this clone. Its target is not known. The junction had 3 bases not matched to a gene; V was cut back by 3 bases and J by 8 bases. The CDR3 has 13 amino acids. Germline values: CDR1 SEHNR, CDR2 FQNEAQ (reference sequence). Study results and caveats: Not determined was the antigen specificity of the expanded peripheral T cells.

This TCR was sampled from an adult with an advanced solid tumor such as melanoma, head and neck, liver or kidney cancer. The sequencing used CD4+ or CD8+ T cells sorted from blood, collected in a trial of the OX40 agonist ivuxolimab. The chain recombines TRBV7-9 with TRBJ1-2; 10 bases line up with TRBD1. In DNA, the CDR3 is TGTGCCAGCAGCTTCAGACAGGGGGCCGGCTACACCTTC. It encodes CASSFRQGAGYTF.